This TCR beta chain was recorded in a study of shared clonotypes between healthy human individuals. At the deep level, the assay was run. Clones were read by immunoSEQ multiplex PCR, and TCRdb kept only the in-frame ones, dropping some. The data contain under 1 million clones, over 90% of them singletons. Remarks on this clone: Its antigen is unknown.

Naive CD8 cells, CD45RO-negative and positively selected for CCR7, excluded terminally differentiated effector memory CD45RA+ cells. Study-wide results and caveats: Even with large depth, rarefaction showed that sorted-subset sequencing was incomplete.

Sample: naive CD8+ T cells sorted from blood. This sequence was found in a man aged 25-45 years in good health.

The CDR3 here is CASSWGVEYEQYF. DNA for the CDR3: TGCGCCAGCAGCTGGGGGGTCGAGTACGAGCAGTACTTC. The gene calls are TRBV5-1 and TRBJ2-7; perhaps TRBD2 as D (6 bases). This CDR3 has 13 amino acids. V was trimmed by 3 bases and J by 4 bases, leaving 11 bases between them. Germline V CDR1 and CDR2: SGHRS, YFSETQ.